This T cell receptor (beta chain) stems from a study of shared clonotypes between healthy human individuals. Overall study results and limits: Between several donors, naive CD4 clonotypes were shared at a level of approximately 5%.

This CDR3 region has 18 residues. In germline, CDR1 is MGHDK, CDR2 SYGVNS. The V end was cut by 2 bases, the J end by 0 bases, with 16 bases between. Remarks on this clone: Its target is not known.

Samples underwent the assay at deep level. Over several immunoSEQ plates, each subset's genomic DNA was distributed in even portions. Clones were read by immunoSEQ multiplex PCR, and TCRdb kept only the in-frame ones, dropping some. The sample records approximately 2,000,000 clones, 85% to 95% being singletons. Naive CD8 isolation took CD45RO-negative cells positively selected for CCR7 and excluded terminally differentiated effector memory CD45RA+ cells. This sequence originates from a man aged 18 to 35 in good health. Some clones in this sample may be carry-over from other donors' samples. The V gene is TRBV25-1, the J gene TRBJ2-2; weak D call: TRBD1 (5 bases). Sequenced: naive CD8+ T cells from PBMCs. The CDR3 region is CASSEPPGQDTNTGELFF. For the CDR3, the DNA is TGTGCCAGCAGTGAACCACCCGGACAAGACACGAACACCGGGGAGCTGTTTTTT.